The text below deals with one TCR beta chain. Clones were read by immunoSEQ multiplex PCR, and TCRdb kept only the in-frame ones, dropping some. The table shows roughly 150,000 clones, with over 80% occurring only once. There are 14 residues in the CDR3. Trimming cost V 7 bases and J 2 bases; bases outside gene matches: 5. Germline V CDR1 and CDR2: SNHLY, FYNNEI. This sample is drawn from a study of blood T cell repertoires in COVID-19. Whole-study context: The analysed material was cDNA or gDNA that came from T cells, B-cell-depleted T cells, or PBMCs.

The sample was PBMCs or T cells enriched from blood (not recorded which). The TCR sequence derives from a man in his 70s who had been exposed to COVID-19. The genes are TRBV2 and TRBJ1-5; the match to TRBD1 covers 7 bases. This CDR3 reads CASKGGQGNQPQHF. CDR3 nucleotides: TGTGCCAGCAAGGGAGGACAGGGCAATCAGCCCCAGCATTTT. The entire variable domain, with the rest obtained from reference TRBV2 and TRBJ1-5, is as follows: EPEVTQTPSHQVTQMGQEVILRCVPISNHLYFYWYRQILGQKVEFLVSFYNNEISEKSEIFDDQFSVERPDGSNFTLKIRSTKLEDSAMYFCASKGGQGNQPQHFGDGTRLSIL.